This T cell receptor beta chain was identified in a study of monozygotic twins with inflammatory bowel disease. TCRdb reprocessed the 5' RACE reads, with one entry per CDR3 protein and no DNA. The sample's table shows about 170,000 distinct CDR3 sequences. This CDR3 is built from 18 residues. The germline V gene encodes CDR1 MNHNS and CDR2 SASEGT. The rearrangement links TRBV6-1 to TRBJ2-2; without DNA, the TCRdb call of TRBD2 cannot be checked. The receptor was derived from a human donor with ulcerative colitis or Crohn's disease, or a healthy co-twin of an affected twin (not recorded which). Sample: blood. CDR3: CASSTLTSGSYNTGELFF.